One and the same sample provided the 17 T cell receptor beta chains below, sequenced in a study of tumor and adjacent non-tumor tissue in lung cancer. RNA was extracted from bulk tissue without any cell sorting. This non-tumor lung sample came from over 3 cm beyond the tumor edge. TCRbeta libraries were built with three rounds of nested PCR, modified from ARM-PCR. TCRdb used MiXCR to reprocess the multiplex PCR reads, holding one entry per CDR3 protein. The sample records tens of thousands of distinct CDR3 sequences, over 60% being singletons. The source material was distant non-tumor lung tissue. These receptors came from a man between 65 and 85 years old with non-small cell lung cancer.

Details on this clonotype: A much larger clone lies one base from this, so it may be a read error. The chain is built from TRBV29-1 and TRBJ2-5; no clear D. Germline V gene data show CDR1 as SQVTM and CDR2 as ANQGSEA. The CDR3 loop spans 15 amino acids. Deletions cut 7 bases from V and 5 bases from J, with 23 bases between. For the CDR3, the DNA is TGCAGCGCCGCGTGGAGACGGCCCCTGGGGGAGACCCAGTACTTC. This translates into CSAAWRRPLGETQYF.

This clonotype was seen many times. The rearrangement joins TRBV12-3 or TRBV12-4 to TRBJ1-4; TRBD1 matches 7 bases. Trimming cost V 5 bases and J 2 bases; bases outside gene matches: 2. There are 14 residues in the CDR3. CDR3 in DNA: TGTGCCAGCAGTAGGGGACAGACTAATGAAAAACTGTTTTTT. It is translated as CASSRGQTNEKLFF.

The sample holds many counts of this clonotype. This sequence joins TRBV4-1 and TRBJ2-3; D unclear. This CDR3 contains 12 residues. Germline V gives CDR1 MGHRA, CDR2 YSYEKL. Trimming left V 1 base short and J 4 bases short, with 3 bases between. Here the CDR3 reads CASSQGADTQYF. The DNA for the CDR3 is TGCGCCAGCAGCCAAGGGGCAGATACGCAGTATTTT.

This clonotype was observed a single time. The missing conserved phenylalanine or tryptophan at the end of this CDR3 makes a read error likely. The CDR3 coding sequence is TGTGCCAGCAGCCACTTTGGGGGCTCCCACAATGAGCAGTTCCTC. Translating it yields CASSHFGGSHNEQFL. The chain carries TRBV11-2 and TRBJ2-1, with D possibly TRBD1 on 6 matching bases. The CDR3 length is 15 residues. Looked up from germline, CDR1 is SGHAT and CDR2 is FQNNGV.

A note on this clonotype: The junction and the germline gene differ at one end; a read error may be behind it. The V gene is TRBV4-1, the J gene TRBJ1-4; 11 positions match TRBD1. CDR1 is MGHRA and CDR2 is YSYEKL in the germline V gene. This CDR3 region has 18 residues. This chain's CDR3 is CASSQLYGGQGVGEKLYF. In nucleotides, the CDR3 is TGCGCCAGCAGCCAATTATACGGGGGACAGGGGGTAGGAGAAAAATTGTATTTT.

Points on this clonotype: One end of the junction fails to match germline, which may point to a read error. The rearrangement links TRBV13 to TRBJ2-5; TRBD2 is a possible D gene (5 bases). This CDR3 comprises 15 residues. CDR1 and CDR2 (germline): PRHDT, FYEKMQ (reference sequence). This chain's CDR3 is CTSILRPAEQETQYF. In nucleotides, the CDR3 is TGTACCAGCATCTTAAGACCAGCGGAACAAGAGACCCAGTACTTC. Drawing the rest from reference TRBV13 and TRBJ2-5, the complete variable domain is AAGVIQSPRHLIKEKRETATLKCYPIPRHDTVYWYQQGPGQDPQFLISFYEKMQSDKGSIPDRFSAQQFSDYHSELNMSSLELGDSALYFCTSILRPAEQETQYFGPGTRLLVL.

This clonotype was counted a single time. The junction departs from germline at one end; a sequencing error may be responsible. This chain uses TRBV29-1 with TRBJ2-5; D ambiguous. Germline lookup yields CDR1 SQVTM and CDR2 ANQGSEA. The CDR3 consists of 16 residues. CDR3 DNA sequence: TGCAGCCTTGAAGATGCGTCCCGGTACCAACAAGAGACCCAGTACTTC. Its protein product is CSLEDASRYQQETQYF.

This clonotype was seen only a few times. V is TRBV19 and J is TRBJ1-2; D call uncertain. The CDR3 is 13 residues long. Trimming cost V 4 bases and J 6 bases, with 12 bases left between them. Germline CDR1 LNHDA, CDR2 SQIVND (reference sequence). CDR3 coding DNA: TGTGCCAGTAGTAAGTCGTTTCGGGATGGCTACACCTTC. Its protein is CASSKSFRDGYTF. The variable domain in full, completed from reference TRBV19 and TRBJ1-2, reads DGGITQSPKYLFRKEGQNVTLSCEQNLNHDAMYWYRQDPGQGLRLIYYSQIVNDFQKGDIAEGYSVSREKKESFPLTVTSAQKNPTAFYLCASSKSFRDGYTFGSGTRLTVV.

There are many counts of this clonotype. The chain joins TRBV7-9 to TRBJ2-7, with 8 bases matching TRBD1. The junction had 8 bases not matched to a gene; V was cut back by 5 bases and J by 11 bases. This CDR3 is built from 12 residues. Germline loops: CDR1 SEHNR, CDR2 FQNEAQ (reference sequence). CDR3 DNA sequence: TGTGCCAGCAGCCTGGGACAGGAGGGGGAGTACTTC. As protein: CASSLGQEGEYF.

This clonotype was counted a few times. One base away lies a much larger clone, so this may be a sequencing read error. The gene calls are TRBV5-4 and TRBJ2-3; D is perhaps TRBD2 (6 bases). Germline V gives CDR1 SGHNT, CDR2 YYREEE (reference sequence). CDR3 length equals 16 residues. Trimming shortened V by 9 bases and J by 4 bases, and 24 bases separated the two germline ends. CDR3 nucleotide sequence: TGTGCCACGTTCCGGCCTGGCACACCTAGCGCAGATACGCAGTATTTT. Its protein product is CATFRPGTPSADTQYF.

As for this clonotype: The conserved phenylalanine or tryptophan is not found at the CDR3 terminus, so this likely reflects a read error. The chain joins TRBV6-5 to TRBJ2-7; D remains unclear. V was cut by 5 bases and J by 4 bases, with 15 bases left in between. This CDR3 has 14 residues. Germline values: CDR1 MNHEY, CDR2 SVGAGI. The CDR3, as DNA: TGTGCCAGCAGTCCCGTAGCATCCCGGTACGAGCAGTACCTC. This translates into CASSPVASRYEQYL.

Of note for this clonotype: It may be a read error: a sequence one base away is much more abundant. The chain links TRBV6-2 or TRBV6-3 to TRBJ2-1; the match to TRBD2 covers 8 bases. The trim removed 8 bases at V and 8 bases at J, leaving 11 bases unmatched. The CDR3 contains 14 residues. The V gene's germline CDR1 is MNHEY and CDR2 SVGEGT. CDR3 DNA sequence: TGTGCCAGCGGCCTCGGGGGGGAGGTCGATGAGCAGTTCTTC. Its protein is CASGLGGEVDEQFF.

The chain recombines TRBV12-3 or TRBV12-4 with TRBJ2-7; D could derive from TRBD1 or TRBD2 (6 bases each). Deletions cut 9 bases from V and 4 bases from J, with 25 bases between. This CDR3 is built from 16 residues. The CDR3 region is CASSLLGGTFLYEQYF. In nucleotides, the CDR3 is TGTGCCAGTAGCCTCCTGGGCGGGACATTTCTATACGAGCAGTACTTC.

This clonotype was seen ten or more times. The chain has TRBV4-2 and TRBJ1-1; D is perhaps TRBD1 (6 bases). V dropped 4 bases and J dropped 4 bases, with 10 bases sitting between them. CDR3 length equals 13 residues. Germline-derived CDR1 and CDR2 are LGHNA and YNFKEQ. This chain's CDR3 is CASSRGGVTEAFF. The CDR3 DNA sequence: TGTGCCAGCAGCCGAGGGGGGGTCACTGAAGCTTTCTTT.

Worth noting for this clonotype: An end of the junction differs from the germline gene, which may be a read error. The V and J genes are TRBV29-1 and TRBJ2-1; D ambiguous. CDR3 length equals 16 residues. The germline V gene encodes CDR1 SQVTM and CDR2 ANQGSEA. This CDR3 reads CSVEDQRRSSYNEQFF. The CDR3 DNA follows: TGCAGCGTTGAAGATCAACGGCGGAGCTCCTACAATGAGCAATTCTTC.

This clonotype was counted at least ten times. This chain uses TRBV4-1 with TRBJ2-7; a weak D match, TRBD1 (5 bases). V lost 0 bases, J lost 1 base, and 19 bases lay in between. The CDR3 covers 18 residues. The germline V gene has CDR1 MGHRA and CDR2 YSYEKL. The CDR3 region has the DNA TGCGCCAGCAGCCAAGACCCCCCCGACAGATCAAATTCCTACGAGCAGTACTTC. Its translation: CASSQDPPDRSNSYEQYF.

A remark on this clonotype: An end of the junction does not agree with germline; a read error may underlie this. The V and J genes are TRBV6-6 and TRBJ2-3; no definite D call. Germline-derived CDR1 and CDR2 are MNHNY and SVGAGI (reference sequence). This CDR3 spans 14 amino acids. The CDR3 sequence: CASSWSTGTYTQYF. CDR3 coding DNA: TGTGCCAGCAGTTGGTCTACTGGCACATATACGCAGTATTTT.